The rows below give T cell receptor beta chains drawn from one sample of a study of cytomegalovirus exposure and HLA in healthy donors. This table comes from immunoSEQ multiplex PCR, and its TCRdb copy is limited to in-frame clones, with some not included. Here the sample spans approximately 52,000 clones, 70% to 75% being singletons. The sequenced sample consisted of PBMCs. Receptor source: a middle-aged man in good health and CMV-seropositive. CDR3s include the opening cysteine and the closing phenylalanine or tryptophan. Each record gives: D gene, J gene, V gene, clone size, CDR3 protein, CDR3 DNA. D genes are given only for firm matches. Only some rows state a clone size, as once, few, many or a class for expanded clones.

d_call: .
j_call: TRBJ2-5
v_call: TRBV6-1
clone_size: .
cdr3_aa: CASSSQRTFQETQYF
cdr3_nt: TGTGCCAGCAGTAGTCAAAGGACATTCCAAGAGACCCAGTACTTC

d_call: .
j_call: TRBJ2-7
v_call: TRBV4-1
clone_size: .
cdr3_aa: CASSQSTALRIQYEQYF
cdr3_nt: TGCGCCAGCAGCCAATCGACAGCACTTAGAATTCAATACGAGCAGTACTTC

d_call: TRBD1
j_call: TRBJ2-5
v_call: TRBV29-1
clone_size: .
cdr3_aa: CSVDRGRQETQYF
cdr3_nt: TGCAGCGTGGACAGGGGGCGTCAAGAGACCCAGTACTTC

d_call: TRBD2
j_call: TRBJ2-2
v_call: TRBV4-3
clone_size: .
cdr3_aa: CASSPWGLAGGLTGELFF
cdr3_nt: TGCGCCAGCAGCCCCTGGGGACTAGCGGGGGGCCTCACCGGGGAGCTGTTTTTT

d_call: TRBD1
j_call: TRBJ2-7
v_call: TRBV5-1
clone_size: .
cdr3_aa: CASSWALTGTEQYF
cdr3_nt: TGCGCCAGCAGCTGGGCCTTGACAGGGACCGAGCAGTACTTC

d_call: .
j_call: TRBJ2-7
v_call: TRBV6-5
clone_size: .
cdr3_aa: CASSYVVGGEYEQYF
cdr3_nt: TGTGCCAGCAGTTACGTGGTGGGGGGAGAGTACGAGCAGTACTTC

d_call: .
j_call: TRBJ1-2
v_call: TRBV19
clone_size: .
cdr3_aa: CASSIEEASYTF
cdr3_nt: TGTGCCAGTAGTATAGAAGAGGCTTCCTACACCTTC

d_call: TRBD1
j_call: TRBJ2-5
v_call: TRBV2
clone_size: .
cdr3_aa: CASSRDSEETQYF
cdr3_nt: TGTGCCAGCAGTAGGGACAGCGAAGAGACCCAGTACTTC

d_call: .
j_call: TRBJ2-3
v_call: TRBV7-5
clone_size: .
cdr3_aa: CVRSWMTGESTDTQYF
cdr3_nt: TGTGTCAGAAGCTGGATGACAGGGGAGAGCACAGATACGCAGTATTTT

d_call: .
j_call: TRBJ1-2
v_call: TRBV7-8
clone_size: few
cdr3_aa: CASSPSFGGSSSGYTF
cdr3_nt: TGTGCCAGCAGCCCCTCCTTCGGAGGTTCGAGTAGTGGCTACACCTTC

d_call: TRBD1
j_call: TRBJ1-2
v_call: TRBV28
clone_size: .
cdr3_aa: CAVGGQANYGYTF
cdr3_nt: TGTGCAGTTGGGGGACAGGCGAACTATGGCTACACCTTC

d_call: TRBD2
j_call: TRBJ2-1
v_call: TRBV5-6
clone_size: .
cdr3_aa: CASSLPGILLGAGGNEQFF
cdr3_nt: TGTGCCAGCAGCTTGCCAGGGATTCTCTTAGGAGCGGGGGGTAATGAGCAGTTCTTC

d_call: TRBD1
j_call: TRBJ1-1
v_call: TRBV5-8
clone_size: once
cdr3_aa: CASSLYRDRGTEAFF
cdr3_nt: TGTGCCAGCAGCTTGTACCGGGACAGGGGGACTGAAGCTTTCTTT

d_call: .
j_call: TRBJ2-3
v_call: TRBV9
clone_size: .
cdr3_aa: CASSGGGSQRTTGADTQYF
cdr3_nt: TGTGCCAGCAGCGGGGGTGGAAGCCAGCGGACCACTGGCGCAGATACGCAGTATTTT

d_call: .
j_call: TRBJ2-7
v_call: TRBV7-9
clone_size: .
cdr3_aa: CASSQGPTIPYEQYF
cdr3_nt: TGTGCCAGCAGCCAGGGCCCAACCATTCCCTACGAGCAGTACTTC

d_call: .
j_call: TRBJ1-3
v_call: TRBV5-1
clone_size: .
cdr3_aa: CASSLSGRENTIYF
cdr3_nt: TGCGCCAGCAGCTTGTCAGGGAGGGAAAACACCATATATTTT

d_call: .
j_call: TRBJ1-1
v_call: TRBV28
clone_size: once
cdr3_aa: CASSERPNTEAFF
cdr3_nt: TGTGCCAGCAGTGAGAGGCCGAACACTGAAGCTTTCTTT

d_call: TRBD2
j_call: TRBJ2-7
v_call: TRBV28
clone_size: few
cdr3_aa: CASNPSGAPNEQYF
cdr3_nt: TGTGCCAGCAACCCTAGCGGGGCACCCAACGAGCAGTACTTC

d_call: .
j_call: TRBJ2-7
v_call: TRBV18
clone_size: once
cdr3_aa: CASSPEAGRNEQYF
cdr3_nt: TGTGCCAGCTCACCCGAGGCAGGGCGAAACGAGCAGTACTTC

d_call: TRBD1
j_call: TRBJ1-4
v_call: TRBV10-1
clone_size: .
cdr3_aa: CASSIKSGQHNEKLFF
cdr3_nt: TGCGCCAGCAGTATTAAATCGGGACAGCATAATGAAAAACTGTTTTTT

d_call: .
j_call: TRBJ1-2
v_call: TRBV5-5
clone_size: .
cdr3_aa: CASSSRFDRGYTF
cdr3_nt: TGTGCCAGCAGTTCGAGATTCGATCGTGGCTACACCTTC

d_call: TRBD1
j_call: TRBJ2-7
v_call: TRBV2
clone_size: .
cdr3_aa: CASSPGTGTYEQYF
cdr3_nt: TGTGCCAGCAGTCCCGGGACAGGCACCTACGAGCAGTACTTC

d_call: .
j_call: TRBJ2-7
v_call: TRBV11-3
clone_size: .
cdr3_aa: CASSLRPGETYEQYF
cdr3_nt: TGTGCCAGCAGCCTCCGCCCGGGGGAAACCTACGAGCAGTACTTC

d_call: TRBD1
j_call: TRBJ2-7
v_call: TRBV7-3
clone_size: .
cdr3_aa: CASSPTGGGYEQYF
cdr3_nt: TGTGCCAGCAGCCCTACAGGGGGAGGTTACGAGCAGTACTTC

d_call: .
j_call: TRBJ1-4
v_call: TRBV25-1
clone_size: .
cdr3_aa: CASFGGAGEKLFF
cdr3_nt: TGTGCCAGCTTCGGGGGGGCGGGAGAAAAACTGTTTTTT

d_call: .
j_call: TRBJ2-5
v_call: TRBV25-1
clone_size: .
cdr3_aa: CASSEWDTAGETQYF
cdr3_nt: TGTGCCAGCAGTGAGTGGGACACGGCGGGAGAGACCCAGTACTTC

d_call: .
j_call: TRBJ2-7
v_call: TRBV7-9
clone_size: .
cdr3_aa: CASSHRVNRNEQYF
cdr3_nt: TGTGCCAGCAGTCACAGGGTAAACCGGAACGAGCAGTACTTC

d_call: TRBD1
j_call: TRBJ2-5
v_call: TRBV5-1
clone_size: .
cdr3_aa: CASSLALRTGPQETQYF
cdr3_nt: TGCGCCAGCAGCTTGGCTTTACGGACAGGGCCTCAAGAGACCCAGTACTTC

d_call: .
j_call: TRBJ1-2
v_call: TRBV7-2
clone_size: .
cdr3_aa: CASSLNGFYGYTF
cdr3_nt: TGTGCCAGCAGCTTAAACGGTTTCTATGGCTACACCTTC

d_call: .
j_call: TRBJ1-3
v_call: TRBV2
clone_size: .
cdr3_aa: CASSLSGNTIYF
cdr3_nt: TGTGCCAGCAGTCTCTCGGGAAACACCATATATTTT

d_call: .
j_call: TRBJ1-1
v_call: TRBV5-6
clone_size: .
cdr3_aa: CASSLAGGDAMNTEAFF
cdr3_nt: TGTGCCAGCAGCTTGGCGGGGGGGGACGCCATGAACACTGAAGCTTTCTTT

d_call: .
j_call: TRBJ1-6
v_call: TRBV13
clone_size: .
cdr3_aa: CASSLGGTGNSPLHF
cdr3_nt: TGTGCCAGCAGCTTAGGGGGCACTGGTAATTCACCCCTCCACTTT

d_call: TRBD1
j_call: TRBJ1-3
v_call: TRBV9
clone_size: .
cdr3_aa: CASSDGDSGNTIYF
cdr3_nt: TGTGCCAGCAGCGACGGGGACAGTGGAAACACCATATATTTT

d_call: .
j_call: TRBJ1-3
v_call: TRBV6-5
clone_size: .
cdr3_aa: CASSEDAGSTIYF
cdr3_nt: TGTGCCAGCAGTGAAGACGCCGGGAGCACCATATATTTT

d_call: .
j_call: TRBJ2-7
v_call: TRBV7-2
clone_size: .
cdr3_aa: CASSSPTASREQYF
cdr3_nt: TGTGCCAGCAGCTCTCCCACAGCCTCTCGGGAGCAGTACTTC

d_call: .
j_call: TRBJ1-1
v_call: TRBV30
clone_size: .
cdr3_aa: CAWSVQGGGGTEAFF
cdr3_nt: TGTGCCTGGAGTGTCCAGGGAGGGGGGGGAACTGAAGCTTTCTTT

d_call: .
j_call: TRBJ1-1
v_call: TRBV7-9
clone_size: .
cdr3_aa: CASSLSPPPGVNTEAFF
cdr3_nt: TGTGCCAGCAGCTTAAGCCCCCCGCCGGGGGTGAACACTGAAGCTTTCTTT

d_call: .
j_call: TRBJ1-1
v_call: TRBV7-9
clone_size: .
cdr3_aa: CASSATGGPRGEAFF
cdr3_nt: TGTGCCAGCAGCGCAACTGGAGGGCCCCGGGGGGAAGCTTTCTTT

d_call: TRBD1
j_call: TRBJ1-6
v_call: TRBV9
clone_size: .
cdr3_aa: CASSDRQGARSPLHF
cdr3_nt: TGTGCCAGCAGCGACCGGCAGGGGGCAAGATCACCCCTCCACTTT

d_call: .
j_call: TRBJ2-5
v_call: TRBV5-6
clone_size: once
cdr3_aa: CASSLDREETQYF
cdr3_nt: TGTGCCAGCAGCTTGGACAGGGAGGAGACCCAGTACTTC

d_call: TRBD1
j_call: TRBJ2-7
v_call: TRBV4-1
clone_size: once
cdr3_aa: CASSQGWTGTYEQYF
cdr3_nt: TGCGCCAGCAGCCAAGGATGGACAGGGACCTACGAGCAGTACTTC

d_call: .
j_call: TRBJ1-1
v_call: TRBV12-5
clone_size: few
cdr3_aa: CASGYGNTEAFF
cdr3_nt: TGTGCTAGTGGTTACGGGAACACTGAAGCTTTCTTT